This is a list of T cell receptor beta chains from one sample in a study of T cell repertoires in cytomegalovirus infection. MiXCR, applied by TCRdb to the reads, yields one record per CDR3 protein. The sample comprises about 740,000 distinct CDR3 sequences, about 40% of which are singletons, and roughly 2.8% rests with the top ten. The specimen was PBMCs. The receptors stem from a human donor in good health (CMV status not recorded). Some clones in this sample may be carry-over from other donors' samples. Both conserved end residues are part of each CDR3. A D gene is named only where the DNA matches it firmly. For some rows the clone size is stated as once, few or many, or as a class when expanded; others skip it.

j_call d_call clone_size v_call cdr3_aa cdr3_nt
TRBJ2-7 TRBD1 few TRBV7-9 CASSYTQGADSYEQYF TGTGCCAGCAGCTACACACAGGGGGCGGACTCCTACGAGCAGTACTTC
TRBJ2-1 - - TRBV27 CASSLSALPGNEQFF TGTGCCAGCAGTTTATCAGCTCTCCCTGGCAATGAGCAGTTCTTC
TRBJ1-6 - few TRBV6-1 CASSEGREHHF TGTGCCAGCAGTGAAGGCCGCGAGCACCACTTT
TRBJ2-3 TRBD1 few TRBV7-8 CASSPSGTGEDTQYF TGTGCCAGCAGCCCATCCGGGACAGGGGAAGATACGCAGTATTTT
TRBJ2-5 TRBD1 many TRBV7-9 CASSFFPLLRDREYQETQYF TGTGCCAGCAGCTTCTTTCCTTTACTCCGGGACAGAGAGTACCAAGAGACCCAGTACTTC
TRBJ1-3 - - TRBV5-3 CASSHIGGRGNTIYF TGTGCCAGCAGCCACATTGGGGGCCGGGGAAACACCATATATTTT
TRBJ2-5 TRBD2 - TRBV7-2 CASSLAGEGGPSGTQYF TGTGCCAGCAGCTTAGCGGGGGAGGGAGGGCCTTCGGGGACCCAGTACTTC
TRBJ2-6 - - TRBV9 CASSVAQGYSGANVLTF TGTGCCAGCAGCGTAGCGCAGGGATACTCTGGGGCCAACGTCCTGACTTTC
TRBJ2-6 - once TRBV12-3/TRBV12-4 CASSGAVDSGANVLTF TGTGCCAGCAGTGGAGCAGTGGACTCTGGGGCCAACGTCCTGACTTTC
TRBJ2-3 - few TRBV6-5 CASSYTGYTDTQYF TGTGCCAGCAGTTACACCGGGTACACAGATACGCAGTATTTT
TRBJ2-5 - few TRBV27 CASSLRASALPQYF TGTGCCAGCAGTTTAAGGGCTAGCGCCCTGCCCCAGTACTTC